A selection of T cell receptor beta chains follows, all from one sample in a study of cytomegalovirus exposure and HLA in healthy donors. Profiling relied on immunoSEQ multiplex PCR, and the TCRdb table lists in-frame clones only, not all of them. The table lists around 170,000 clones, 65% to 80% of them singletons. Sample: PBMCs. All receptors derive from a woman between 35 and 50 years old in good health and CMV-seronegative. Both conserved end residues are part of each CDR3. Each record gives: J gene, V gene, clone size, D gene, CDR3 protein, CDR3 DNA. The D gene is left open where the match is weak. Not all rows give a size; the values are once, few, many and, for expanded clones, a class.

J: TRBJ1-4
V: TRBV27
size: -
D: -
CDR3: CASSLSGATNEKLFF
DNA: TGTGCCAGCAGTTTAAGCGGTGCAACTAATGAAAAACTGTTTTTT

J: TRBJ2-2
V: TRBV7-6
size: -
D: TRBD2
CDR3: CASSVTSGRAHGELFF
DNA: TGTGCCAGCAGCGTGACTAGCGGGAGGGCCCACGGGGAGCTGTTTTTT

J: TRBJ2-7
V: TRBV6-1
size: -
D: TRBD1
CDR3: CASSDRGPYF
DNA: TGTGCCAGCAGTGACAGGGGGCCGTACTTC

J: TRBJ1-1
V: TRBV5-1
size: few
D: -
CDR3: CASSSRGGYTEAFF
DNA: TGCGCCAGCAGCTCCCGGGGGGGCTATACTGAAGCTTTCTTT

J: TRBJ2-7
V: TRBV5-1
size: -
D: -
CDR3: CASSSGTHSSEQYF
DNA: TGCGCCAGCAGCTCCGGGACACACAGCTCCGAGCAGTACTTC

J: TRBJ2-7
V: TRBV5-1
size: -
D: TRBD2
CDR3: CASSLAPTSGTQFSYEQYF
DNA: TGCGCCAGCAGCTTGGCTCCGACTAGCGGGACCCAATTTTCCTACGAGCAGTACTTC

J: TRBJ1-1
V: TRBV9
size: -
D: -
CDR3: CASSQGGGEAFF
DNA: TGTGCCAGCAGCCAAGGTGGGGGGGAAGCTTTCTTT

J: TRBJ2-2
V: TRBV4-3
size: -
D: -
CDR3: CASREAGAGTGELFF
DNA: TGCGCCAGCCGCGAGGCGGGGGCAGGCACCGGGGAGCTGTTTTTT

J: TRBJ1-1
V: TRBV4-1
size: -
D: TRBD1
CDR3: CASSPRQGLMNTEAFF
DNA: TGCGCCAGCAGCCCACGACAGGGGCTGATGAACACTGAAGCTTTCTTT

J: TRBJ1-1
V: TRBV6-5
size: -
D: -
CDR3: CASSGHRNTEAFF
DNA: TGTGCCAGCAGCGGACACCGGAACACTGAAGCTTTCTTT

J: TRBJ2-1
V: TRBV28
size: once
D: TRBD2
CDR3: CASSLSGRGGSNEQFF
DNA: TGTGCCAGCAGTTTATCCGGGCGGGGGGGGTCCAATGAGCAGTTCTTC

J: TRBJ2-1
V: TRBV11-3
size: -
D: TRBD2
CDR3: CASSLSSGVYNEQFF
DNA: TGTGCCAGCAGCTTATCCAGCGGGGTTTACAATGAGCAGTTCTTC

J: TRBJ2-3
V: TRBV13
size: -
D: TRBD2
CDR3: CASSSASGLSTDTQYF
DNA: TGTGCCAGCAGTTCCGCTAGCGGACTTAGCACAGATACGCAGTATTTT

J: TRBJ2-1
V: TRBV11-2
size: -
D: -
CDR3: CASSPRGAGEQFF
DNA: TGTGCCAGCAGCCCCCGGGGCGCGGGGGAGCAGTTCTTC

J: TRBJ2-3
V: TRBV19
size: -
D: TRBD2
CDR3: CASSTSGAKGDTQYF
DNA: TGTGCCAGTAGTACTAGCGGAGCAAAGGGAGATACGCAGTATTTT

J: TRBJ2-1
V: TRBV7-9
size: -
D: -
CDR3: CASSPYPLGGSYNEQFF
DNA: TGTGCCAGCAGCCCATACCCTTTGGGCGGGTCCTACAATGAGCAGTTCTTC

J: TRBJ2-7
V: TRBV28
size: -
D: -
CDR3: CASRPTNSYEQYF
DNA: TGTGCCAGCAGGCCCACTAACTCCTACGAGCAGTACTTC

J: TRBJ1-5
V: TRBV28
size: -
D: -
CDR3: CASSLITEGQPQHF
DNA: TGTGCCAGCAGTTTAATAACAGAAGGTCAGCCCCAGCATTTT

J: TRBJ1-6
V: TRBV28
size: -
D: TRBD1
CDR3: CASSLSTGVNSPLHF
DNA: TGTGCCAGCAGTTTATCGACAGGGGTAAATTCACCCCTCCACTTT

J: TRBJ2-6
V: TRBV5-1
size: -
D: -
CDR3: CASSSAGSLSGANVLTF
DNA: TGCGCCAGCAGTTCGGCGGGTTCCCTCTCTGGGGCCAACGTCCTGACTTTC

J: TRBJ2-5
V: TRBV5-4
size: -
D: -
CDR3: CASSFGGYQETQYF
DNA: TGTGCCAGCAGCTTCGGAGGGTACCAAGAGACCCAGTACTTC

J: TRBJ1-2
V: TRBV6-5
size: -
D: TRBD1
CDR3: CASSEGRGYGYTF
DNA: TGTGCCAGCAGTGAAGGCAGGGGGTATGGCTACACCTTC

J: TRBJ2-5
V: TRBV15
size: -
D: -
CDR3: CATSSGGTQETQYF
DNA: TGTGCCACCAGCAGCGGGGGTACACAAGAGACCCAGTACTTC

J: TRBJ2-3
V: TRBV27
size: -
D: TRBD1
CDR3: CASRSTGLVPDTQYF
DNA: TGTGCCAGCAGGTCGACAGGGCTAGTTCCAGATACGCAGTATTTT

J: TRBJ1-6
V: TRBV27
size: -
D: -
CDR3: CASSLGGAGNSPLHF
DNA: TGTGCCAGCAGTTTAGGGGGCGCAGGTAATTCACCCCTCCACTTT

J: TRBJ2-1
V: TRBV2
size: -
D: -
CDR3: CASIGPATEFLNNEQFF
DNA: TGTGCCAGCATAGGACCTGCGACAGAGTTTTTAAACAATGAGCAGTTCTTC

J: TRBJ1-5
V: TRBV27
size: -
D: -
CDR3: CASSLSGYSNQPQHF
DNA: TGTGCCAGCAGTTTATCGGGCTATAGCAATCAGCCCCAGCATTTT

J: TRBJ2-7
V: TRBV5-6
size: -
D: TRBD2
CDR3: CASSQGWGGEQYF
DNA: TGTGCCAGCAGCCAGGGATGGGGGGGAGAGCAGTACTTC

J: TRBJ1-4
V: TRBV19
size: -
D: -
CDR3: CASRTTANNEKLFF
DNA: TGTGCCAGTAGGACGACAGCCAATAATGAAAAACTGTTTTTT

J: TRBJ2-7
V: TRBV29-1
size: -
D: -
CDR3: CSVEKGGQGHEQYF
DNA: TGCAGCGTTGAAAAGGGCGGCCAGGGCCACGAGCAGTACTTC

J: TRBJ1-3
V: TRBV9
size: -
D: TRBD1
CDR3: CASTPGGSRASGNTIYF
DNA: TGTGCCAGCACTCCAGGGGGATCGCGCGCCTCTGGAAACACCATATATTTT

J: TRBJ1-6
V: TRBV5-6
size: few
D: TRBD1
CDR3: CASGQGADNSPLHF
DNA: TGTGCCAGCGGTCAGGGGGCCGATAATTCACCCCTCCACTTT

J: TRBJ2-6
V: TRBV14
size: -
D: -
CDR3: CASRGGSSGANVLTF
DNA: TGTGCCAGCAGGGGGGGAAGCTCTGGGGCCAACGTCCTGACTTTC

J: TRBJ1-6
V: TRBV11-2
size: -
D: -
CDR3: CASSLLYNSPLHF
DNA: TGTGCCAGCAGCTTACTGTATAATTCACCCCTCCACTTT

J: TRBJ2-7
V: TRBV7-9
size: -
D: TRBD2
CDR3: CASSLTSGMAYEQYF
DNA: TGTGCCAGCAGCTTAACTAGCGGGATGGCCTACGAGCAGTACTTC

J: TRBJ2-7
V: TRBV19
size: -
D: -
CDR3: CASSIDRGSDEQYF
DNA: TGTGCCAGTAGTATAGATAGAGGGAGCGACGAGCAGTACTTC

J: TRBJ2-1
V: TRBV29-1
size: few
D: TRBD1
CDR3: CSGDRGNEQFF
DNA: TGCAGCGGTGACAGGGGCAATGAGCAGTTCTTC

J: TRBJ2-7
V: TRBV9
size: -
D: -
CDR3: CASSPSGTVSYEQYF
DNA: TGTGCCAGCAGCCCCTCCGGGACTGTATCCTACGAGCAGTACTTC

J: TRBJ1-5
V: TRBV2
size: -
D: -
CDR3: CASSGNRVRGNQPQHF
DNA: TGTGCCAGCAGTGGCAACAGGGTACGGGGCAATCAGCCCCAGCATTTT

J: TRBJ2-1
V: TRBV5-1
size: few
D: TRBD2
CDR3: CASSLMAGGRNEQFF
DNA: TGCGCCAGCAGCTTAATGGCGGGGGGGCGCAATGAGCAGTTCTTC

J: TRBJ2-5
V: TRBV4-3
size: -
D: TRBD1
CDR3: CASSQDLTGGGGTQYF
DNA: TGCGCCAGCAGCCAAGATTTAACAGGGGGAGGTGGGACCCAGTACTTC

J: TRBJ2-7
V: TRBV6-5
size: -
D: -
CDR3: CASSYSGSTYEQYF
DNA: TGTGCCAGCAGTTATTCAGGGTCAACCTACGAGCAGTACTTC

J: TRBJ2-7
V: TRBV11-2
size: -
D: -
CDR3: CASSLVGQGRNYEQYF
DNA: TGTGCCAGCAGCCTAGTAGGGCAGGGGCGTAACTACGAGCAGTACTTC

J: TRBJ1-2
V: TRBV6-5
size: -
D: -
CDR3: CASSYSWGGARGYTF
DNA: TGTGCCAGCAGTTACTCATGGGGGGGCGCGAGAGGCTACACCTTC

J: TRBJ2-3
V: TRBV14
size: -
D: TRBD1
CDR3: CASSARTGVSTDTQYF
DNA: TGTGCCAGCAGCGCCCGGACAGGGGTGAGCACAGATACGCAGTATTTT

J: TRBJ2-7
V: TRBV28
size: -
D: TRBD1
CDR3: CASNQRDRGPKTIPEQYF
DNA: TGTGCCAGCAATCAGAGGGACAGGGGGCCTAAAACCATCCCGGAGCAGTACTTC

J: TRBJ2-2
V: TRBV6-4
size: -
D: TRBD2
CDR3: CASRPRGGAPGELFF
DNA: TGTGCCAGCAGGCCCCGCGGGGGGGCCCCCGGGGAGCTGTTTTTT

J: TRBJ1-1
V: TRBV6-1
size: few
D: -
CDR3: CASSGGGTTEAFF
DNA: TGTGCCAGCAGTGGGGGCGGGACCACTGAAGCTTTCTTT

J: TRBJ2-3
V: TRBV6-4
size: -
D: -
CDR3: CASSDLIGGQYF
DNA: TGTGCCAGCAGTGACTTAATCGGGGGGCAGTATTTT

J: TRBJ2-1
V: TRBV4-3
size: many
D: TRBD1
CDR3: CASSQDTGGSEQFF
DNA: TGCGCCAGCAGCCAAGACACAGGGGGTAGTGAGCAGTTCTTC

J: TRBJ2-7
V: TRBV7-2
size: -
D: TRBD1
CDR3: CASSDMGQFSYEQYF
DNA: TGTGCCAGCAGCGACATGGGACAGTTCTCCTACGAGCAGTACTTC

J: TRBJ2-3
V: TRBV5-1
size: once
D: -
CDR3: CASSPPRGALPSTDTQYF
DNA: TGCGCCAGCAGCCCTCCTCGCGGGGCCCTGCCTAGCACAGATACGCAGTATTTT

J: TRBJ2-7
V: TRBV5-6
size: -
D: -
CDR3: CASSSAGTRLYEQYF
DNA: TGTGCCAGCAGCTCCGCCGGGACAAGATTATACGAGCAGTACTTC

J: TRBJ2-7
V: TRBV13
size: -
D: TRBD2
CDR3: CASSRGTTYEQYF
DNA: TGTGCCAGCAGCCGCGGGACTACCTACGAGCAGTACTTC

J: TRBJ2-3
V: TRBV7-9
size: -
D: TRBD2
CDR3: CASSSLLTSGLGADTQYF
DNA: TGTGCCAGCAGCTCACTACTGACTAGCGGGCTGGGGGCAGATACGCAGTATTTT

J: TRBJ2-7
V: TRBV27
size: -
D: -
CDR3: CASTPKNRVGEQYF
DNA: TGTGCCAGCACTCCCAAAAACAGGGTAGGCGAGCAGTACTTC

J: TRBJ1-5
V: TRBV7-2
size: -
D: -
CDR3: CASSFRIGPQPQHF
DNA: TGTGCCAGCAGCTTCCGGATTGGGCCTCAGCCCCAGCATTTT

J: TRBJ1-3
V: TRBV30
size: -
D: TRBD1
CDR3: CAWTFQGQRNTIYF
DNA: TGTGCCTGGACTTTCCAGGGACAGCGGAACACCATATATTTT

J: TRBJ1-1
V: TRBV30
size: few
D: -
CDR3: CAWSPEENEAFF
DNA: TGTGCCTGGAGTCCAGAGGAGAACGAAGCTTTCTTT

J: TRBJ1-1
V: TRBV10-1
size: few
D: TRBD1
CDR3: CASTRGANTEAFF
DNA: TGCGCCAGCACCAGGGGGGCGAACACTGAAGCTTTCTTT